This T cell receptor (beta chain) came from a study of blood T cell repertoires in COVID-19. The data were produced by immunoSEQ multiplex PCR, yet TCRdb's version contains in-frame clones alone and is incomplete. The table shows around 28,000 clones, with approximately 83% occurring only once. This clone was recorded a few times. The CDR3 spans 16 residues. The germline V and J ends were trimmed by 3 bases and 4 bases, with 18 bases remaining between them. Per germline, CDR1 MGHDK and CDR2 SYGVNS. The source is an elderly woman with COVID-19, enrolled during active disease. Sequenced input: peripheral blood. This chain connects TRBV25-1 to TRBJ2-5; TRBD2 is a possible D gene (5 bases). The CDR3 loop is CASSDLGLARRETQYF. The CDR3 coding sequence is TGTGCCAGCAGTGACCTAGGATTAGCGCGCCGAGAGACCCAGTACTTC.